This note documents a single TCR beta chain sequence. Sequenced by immunoSEQ multiplex PCR; TCRdb stores in-frame clones only, minus some. Here the sample spans under 140,000 clones, roughly 88% being singletons. This sample was included in a study of control samples from healthy donors and cancer patients. The CDR3 extends over 15 amino acids. Germline lookup yields CDR1 LGHNA and CDR2 YSLEER. Trimming removed 1 base at V and 0 bases at J, with 7 bases between. The chain has TRBV4-3 and TRBJ1-3, with D uncertain. The receptor's source is a woman aged 55-69 years with lung cancer. The sample consisted of PBMCs. CDR3 DNA: TGCGCCAGCAGCCAAGGAACCCTCTCTGGAAACACCATATATTTT. This gives the protein CASSQGTLSGNTIYF.